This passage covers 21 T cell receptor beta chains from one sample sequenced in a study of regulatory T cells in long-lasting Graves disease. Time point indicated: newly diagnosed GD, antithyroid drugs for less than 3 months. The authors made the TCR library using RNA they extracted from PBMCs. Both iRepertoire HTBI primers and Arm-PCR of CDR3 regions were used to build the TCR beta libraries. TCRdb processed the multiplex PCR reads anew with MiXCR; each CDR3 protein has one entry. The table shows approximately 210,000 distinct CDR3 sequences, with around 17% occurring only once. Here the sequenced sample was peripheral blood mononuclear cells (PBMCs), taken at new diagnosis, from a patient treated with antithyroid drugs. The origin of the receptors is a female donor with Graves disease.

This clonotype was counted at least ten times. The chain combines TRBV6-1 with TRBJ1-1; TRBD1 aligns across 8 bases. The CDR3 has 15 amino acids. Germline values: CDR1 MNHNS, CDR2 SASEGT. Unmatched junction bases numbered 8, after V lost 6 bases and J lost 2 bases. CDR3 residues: CASRPGTGRNTEAFF. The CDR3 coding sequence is TGTGCCAGCAGACCAGGGACAGGTCGTAACACTGAAGCTTTCTTT.

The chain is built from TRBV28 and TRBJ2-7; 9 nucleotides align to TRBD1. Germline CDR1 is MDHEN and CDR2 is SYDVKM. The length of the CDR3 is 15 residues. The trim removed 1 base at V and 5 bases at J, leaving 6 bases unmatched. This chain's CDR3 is CASSLSPGQGHEQYF. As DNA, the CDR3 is TGTGCCAGCAGTTTATCCCCGGGACAGGGCCACGAGCAGTACTTC.

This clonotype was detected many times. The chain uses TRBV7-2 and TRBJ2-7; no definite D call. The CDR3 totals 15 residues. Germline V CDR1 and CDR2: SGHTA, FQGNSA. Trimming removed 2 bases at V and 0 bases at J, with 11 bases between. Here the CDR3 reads CASSLQVPTSYEQYF. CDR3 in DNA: TGTGCCAGCAGCTTACAGGTCCCAACCTCCTACGAGCAGTACTTC.

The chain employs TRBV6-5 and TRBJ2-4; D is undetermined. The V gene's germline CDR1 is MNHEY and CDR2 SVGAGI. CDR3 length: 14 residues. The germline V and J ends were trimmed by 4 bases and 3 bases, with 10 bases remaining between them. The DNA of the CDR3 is TGTGCCAGCAGTTCATTAGGTGGCAAAAACATTCAGTACTTC. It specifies CASSSLGGKNIQYF.

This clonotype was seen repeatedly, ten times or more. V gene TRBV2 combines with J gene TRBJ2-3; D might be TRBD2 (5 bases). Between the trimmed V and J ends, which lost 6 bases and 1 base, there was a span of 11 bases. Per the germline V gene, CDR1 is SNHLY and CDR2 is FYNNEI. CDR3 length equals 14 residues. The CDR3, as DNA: TGTGCCAGCAGGACTATGAAGGGCACAGATACGCAGTATTTT. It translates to CASRTMKGTDTQYF.

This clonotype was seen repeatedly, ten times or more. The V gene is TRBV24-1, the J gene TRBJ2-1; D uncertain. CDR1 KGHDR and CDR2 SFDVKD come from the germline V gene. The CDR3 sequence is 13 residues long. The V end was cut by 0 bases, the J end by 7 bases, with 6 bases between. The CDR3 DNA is TGTGCCACCAGTGATTTGGCTGTGAATGAGCAGTTCTTC. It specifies CATSDLAVNEQFF.

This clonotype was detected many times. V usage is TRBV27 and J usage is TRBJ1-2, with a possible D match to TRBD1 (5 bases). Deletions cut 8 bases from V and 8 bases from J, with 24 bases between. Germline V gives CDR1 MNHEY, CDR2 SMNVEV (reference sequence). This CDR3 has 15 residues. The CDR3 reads CASASGGTAGRGYTF. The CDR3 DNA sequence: TGTGCCAGCGCTTCGGGGGGAACCGCCGGTAGGGGCTACACCTTC.

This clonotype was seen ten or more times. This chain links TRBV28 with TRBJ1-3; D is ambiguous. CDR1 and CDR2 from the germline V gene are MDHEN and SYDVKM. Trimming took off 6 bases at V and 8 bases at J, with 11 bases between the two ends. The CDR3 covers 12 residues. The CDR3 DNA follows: TGTGCCAGCAGCTCCGCGGTAGACACCATATATTTT. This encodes CASSSAVDTIYF.

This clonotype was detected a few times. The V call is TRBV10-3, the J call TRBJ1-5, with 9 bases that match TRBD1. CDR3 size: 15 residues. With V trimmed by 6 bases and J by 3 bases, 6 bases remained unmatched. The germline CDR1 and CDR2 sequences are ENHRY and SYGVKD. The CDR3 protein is CAISPGQGDNQPQHF. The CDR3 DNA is TGTGCCATCAGCCCGGGACAGGGAGACAATCAGCCCCAGCATTTT.

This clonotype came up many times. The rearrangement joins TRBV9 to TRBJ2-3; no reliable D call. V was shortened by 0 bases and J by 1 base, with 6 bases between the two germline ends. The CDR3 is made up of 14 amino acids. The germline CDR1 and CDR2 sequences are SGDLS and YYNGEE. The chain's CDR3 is CASSVAPRTDTQYF. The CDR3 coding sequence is TGTGCCAGCAGCGTAGCGCCCCGCACAGATACGCAGTATTTT.

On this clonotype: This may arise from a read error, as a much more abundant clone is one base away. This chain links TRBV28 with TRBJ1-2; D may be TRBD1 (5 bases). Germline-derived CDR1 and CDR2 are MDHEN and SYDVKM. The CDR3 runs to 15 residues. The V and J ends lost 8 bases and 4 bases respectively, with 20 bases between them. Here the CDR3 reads CASEGQRGFVYGYTF. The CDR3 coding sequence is TGTGCCAGCGAGGGCCAGCGGGGGTTCGTCTATGGCTACACCTTC.

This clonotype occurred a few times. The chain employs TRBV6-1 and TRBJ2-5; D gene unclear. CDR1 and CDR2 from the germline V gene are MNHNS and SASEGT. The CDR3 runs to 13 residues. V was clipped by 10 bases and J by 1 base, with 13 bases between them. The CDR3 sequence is CATGPSLQETQYF. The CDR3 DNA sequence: TGTGCCACCGGACCAAGCCTCCAAGAGACCCAGTACTTC.

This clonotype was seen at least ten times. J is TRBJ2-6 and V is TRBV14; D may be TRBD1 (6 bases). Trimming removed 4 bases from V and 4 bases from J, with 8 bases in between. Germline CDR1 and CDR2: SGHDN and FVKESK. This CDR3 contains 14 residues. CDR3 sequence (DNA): TGTGCCAGCAGCCGACAGGCGGGGGCCAACGTCCTGACTTTC. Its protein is CASSRQAGANVLTF.

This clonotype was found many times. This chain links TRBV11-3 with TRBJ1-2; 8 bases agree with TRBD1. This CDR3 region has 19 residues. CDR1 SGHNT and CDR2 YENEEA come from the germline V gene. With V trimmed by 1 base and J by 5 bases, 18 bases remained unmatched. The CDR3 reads CASSLAAGDRRVGRYGYTF. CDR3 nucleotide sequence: TGTGCCAGCAGCTTAGCTGCCGGGGACAGGCGTGTGGGGCGGTATGGCTACACCTTC.

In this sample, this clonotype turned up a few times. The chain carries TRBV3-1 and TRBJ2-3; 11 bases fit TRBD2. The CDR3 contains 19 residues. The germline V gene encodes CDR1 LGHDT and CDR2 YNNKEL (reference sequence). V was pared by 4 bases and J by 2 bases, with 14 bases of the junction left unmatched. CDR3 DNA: TGTGCCAGCAGCCCAATTGTGGTAGCGGGAGGGCCTTCCACAGATACGCAGTATTTT. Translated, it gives CASSPIVVAGGPSTDTQYF.

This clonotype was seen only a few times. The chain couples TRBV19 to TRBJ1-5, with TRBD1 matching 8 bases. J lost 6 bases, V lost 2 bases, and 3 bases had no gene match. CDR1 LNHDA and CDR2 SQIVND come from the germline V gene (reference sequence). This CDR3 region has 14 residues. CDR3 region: CASSITGGGQPQHF. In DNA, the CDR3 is TGTGCCAGTAGTATAACAGGGGGTGGTCAGCCCCAGCATTTT.

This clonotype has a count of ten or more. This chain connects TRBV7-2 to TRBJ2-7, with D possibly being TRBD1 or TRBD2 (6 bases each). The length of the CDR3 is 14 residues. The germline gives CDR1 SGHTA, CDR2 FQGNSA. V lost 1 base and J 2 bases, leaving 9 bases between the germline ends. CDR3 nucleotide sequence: TGTGCCAGCAGCTTAGAGAGGGGGGCCTACGAGCAGTACTTC. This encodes CASSLERGAYEQYF.

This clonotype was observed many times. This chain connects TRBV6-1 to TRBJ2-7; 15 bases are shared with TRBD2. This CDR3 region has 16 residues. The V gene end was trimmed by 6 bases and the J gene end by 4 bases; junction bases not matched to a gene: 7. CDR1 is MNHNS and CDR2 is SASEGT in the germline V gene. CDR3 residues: CASSRTSGRAGYEQYF. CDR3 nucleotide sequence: TGTGCCAGCAGCCGGACTAGCGGGAGGGCCGGGTACGAGCAGTACTTC.

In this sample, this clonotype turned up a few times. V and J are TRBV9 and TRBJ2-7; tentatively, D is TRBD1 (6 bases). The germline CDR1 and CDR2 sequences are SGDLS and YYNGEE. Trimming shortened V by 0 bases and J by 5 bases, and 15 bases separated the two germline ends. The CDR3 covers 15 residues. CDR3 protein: CASSVVPDSSHEQYF. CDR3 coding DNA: TGTGCCAGCAGCGTAGTCCCGGACAGTTCCCACGAGCAGTACTTC.

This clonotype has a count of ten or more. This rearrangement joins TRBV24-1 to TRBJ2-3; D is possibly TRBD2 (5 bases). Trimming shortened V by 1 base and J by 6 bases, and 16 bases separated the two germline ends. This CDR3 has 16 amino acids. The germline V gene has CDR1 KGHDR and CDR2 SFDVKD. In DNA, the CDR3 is TGTGCCACCAGTGATTTTGGGAGATACGAGATGGATACGCAGTATTTT. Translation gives CATSDFGRYEMDTQYF.

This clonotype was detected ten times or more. DNA for the CDR3: TGCGCCAGCAGTTACCAGGGGGGTAGACAAGAGACCCAGTACTTC. Its translation: CASSYQGGRQETQYF. V usage is TRBV5-1 and J usage is TRBJ2-5; possibly TRBD1 for D (7 bases). V was clipped by 5 bases and J by 2 bases, with 16 bases between them. Germline loops: CDR1 SGHRS, CDR2 YFSETQ. The CDR3 loop spans 15 amino acids.